The rows below give T cell receptor beta chains drawn from one sample of a study of beta chain features in type 1 diabetes. Only in-frame clones appear in the TCRdb table, and some are missing; sequencing was by immunoSEQ multiplex PCR. The sample comprises about 53,000 clones, around 50% of which are singletons, and 2.6% rests with the top ten. The sample was Tregs from blood. These receptors were taken from a woman in her thirties or forties with type 1 diabetes. Each CDR3 is given with its conserved first and last residue. The D gene is left open where the match is weak. Size tells how often a clone was seen (once, few, many) or the class of an expanded clone, and some rows leave it out.

cdr3_nt cdr3_aa cdr3_length j_call clone_size d_call v_call
TGTGCCAGCAGCTGGAGGACAGGGGAGAGCTATGGCTACACCTTC CASSWRTGESYGYTF 15 TRBJ1-2 few TRBD1 TRBV7-2
TGTGCCATCAGTGGGGGAGCGGGAAAGGCCAATGAGCAGTTCTTC CAISGGAGKANEQFF 15 TRBJ2-1 . TRBD2 TRBV10-3
TGCAGCGTTGACCTCAGGGACAGAGCTAACTATGGCTACACCTTC CSVDLRDRANYGYTF 15 TRBJ1-2 . TRBD1 TRBV29-1
TGTGCCAGCAGTGAAGTGTGGAGCGGGGGGCTCTACACAGATACGCAGTATTTT CASSEVWSGGLYTDTQYF 18 TRBJ2-3 . TRBD2 TRBV6-1
TGCGCCATCAATAGCGGGGGGTCCTATAATTCACCCCTCCACTTT CAINSGGSYNSPLHF 15 TRBJ1-6 once . TRBV23-1
TGCGCCAGCAGCTACGTACAGGGGGCAAGGGCCTACAATGAGCAGTTCTTC CASSYVQGARAYNEQFF 17 TRBJ2-1 . TRBD1 TRBV5-1
TGTGCCAGCAGTGAAGGCCAGTTCACAGATACGCAGTATTTT CASSEGQFTDTQYF 14 TRBJ2-3 . . TRBV6-1
TGCAGCGTGTCCAGCGGACTAAGGGAGCAGTTCTTC CSVSSGLREQFF 12 TRBJ2-1 . . TRBV29-1
TGTGCCAGCAACTTAGGAAACAGACAGGCGCAGTACTTC CASNLGNRQAQYF 13 TRBJ2-7 few . TRBV7-8
TGCAGCATCGGACAGCCGAACACTGAAGCTTTCTTT CSIGQPNTEAFF 12 TRBJ1-1 . . TRBV29-1
TGTGCCAGCAGCTCCCCTAGGACAATAAACCTAAACTATGGCTACACCTTC CASSSPRTINLNYGYTF 17 TRBJ1-2 . . TRBV7-2
TGTGCCAGCAGCTTCGAACCAGGGCTGGGAGATACGCAGTATTTT CASSFEPGLGDTQYF 15 TRBJ2-3 . . TRBV7-9
TGTGCCAGCAGCTTTGCCCGGACAGGGGTTGGAAACACCATATATTTT CASSFARTGVGNTIYF 16 TRBJ1-3 . TRBD1 TRBV7-2
TGTGCCAGCAGCGAGACACAGGGGGCAGCGGCCAAAAACATTCAGTACTTC CASSETQGAAAKNIQYF 17 TRBJ2-4 few TRBD1 TRBV7-2
TGCAGCGTTGGATGGGGGGGTGGAGAGACCCAGTACTTC CSVGWGGGETQYF 13 TRBJ2-5 . TRBD2 TRBV29-1
TGTGCCAGCAGCGCAGCCGGGACAATAAACACTGAAGCTTTCTTT CASSAAGTINTEAFF 15 TRBJ1-1 . . TRBV7-2
TGTGCCAGTTCTCTCCTAGGCGGAAACACCATATATTTT CASSLLGGNTIYF 13 TRBJ1-3 few . TRBV19
TGCAGTGCTAGGTCCGGGAGTGGCTACACCTTC CSARSGSGYTF 11 TRBJ1-2 . . TRBV20-1
TGCAGTGCCCCGCGGGGAACTGAAGCTTTCTTT CSAPRGTEAFF 11 TRBJ1-1 . . TRBV20-1
TGTGCCAGCAGCTTATGGGCGGGGGGCACAGATACGCAGTATTTT CASSLWAGGTDTQYF 15 TRBJ2-3 . TRBD2 TRBV7-3
TGTGCCAGCAGTTTATCGATGGCCCCAGGGGTTAATTCACCCCTCCACTTT CASSLSMAPGVNSPLHF 17 TRBJ1-6 . . TRBV27
TGTGCCAGCAGCTTAGGGTGGACTAGAAAGTTCTTC CASSLGWTRKFF 12 TRBJ2-1 . TRBD2 TRBV7-9
TGTGCCAGCAGCTCAAGGGCCGGGACAGATACTTCACCCCTCCACTTT CASSSRAGTDTSPLHF 16 TRBJ1-6 . TRBD1 TRBV7-9
TGTGCCAGCGGACAGGGGGGCCTCGAGCAGTACTTC CASGQGGLEQYF 12 TRBJ2-7 once TRBD1 TRBV28
TGCGCCAGCAGCCCCGCACGGGGCCGCGACAGGGAGGCGACCCAGCATTTT CASSPARGRDREATQHF 17 TRBJ1-5 . TRBD1 TRBV4-1
TGTGCCAGCAGCCTCGACAGGAGCTATGGCTACACCTTC CASSLDRSYGYTF 13 TRBJ1-2 . . TRBV7-2
TGTGCCAGCGGGACTCCCAACTATGGCTACACCTTC CASGTPNYGYTF 12 TRBJ1-2 few . TRBV7-9
TGTGCCAGCAGGTCCCCGGGTTTCGGTCAGCCCCAGCATTTT CASRSPGFGQPQHF 14 TRBJ1-5 . . TRBV6-5
TGTGCCAGCACCGCCGGGACTAGCTTTGATACGCAGTATTTT CASTAGTSFDTQYF 14 TRBJ2-3 few TRBD2 TRBV7-9
TGTGCCAGCCAGAGGACAGTGAACACTGAAGCTTTCTTT CASQRTVNTEAFF 13 TRBJ1-1 few . TRBV6-1
TGTGCCAGCAGGGGAACAGGGGGCGCTTGGGGTGAGCAGTTCTTC CASRGTGGAWGEQFF 15 TRBJ2-1 few TRBD1 TRBV28
TGTGCCAGCAGCTTAGCCCCAAATCAGGGGTACGAGCAGTACTTC CASSLAPNQGYEQYF 15 TRBJ2-7 few . TRBV7-3
TGTGCCAGCAGCTTAGTGGCGGGAGGGCTGAATGAGCAGTTCTTC CASSLVAGGLNEQFF 15 TRBJ2-1 . TRBD2 TRBV11-3
TGTGCCAGCAGTTACGTTCCAGATGTAGGGGTGTTGGAGCAGTTCTTC CASSYVPDVGVLEQFF 16 TRBJ2-1 . . TRBV6-5
TGTGCCAGCAGTCAGGAGGGTTTTGGCAATCAGCCCCAGCATTTT CASSQEGFGNQPQHF 15 TRBJ1-5 . . TRBV6-5
TGTGCCAGCAGCCCAGAACGGTGGGGCATCCGGCCCCAGCATTTT CASSPERWGIRPQHF 15 TRBJ1-5 . . TRBV6-6
TGTGCCAGCAGCTTAGCGCAAGGGAGAGGCAGATCCTATAATTCACCCCTCCACTTT CASSLAQGRGRSYNSPLHF 19 TRBJ1-6 . . TRBV7-9
TGTGCCTGGAGTATGGCTAGCGGAGTAGGGCAGTTCTTC CAWSMASGVGQFF 13 TRBJ2-1 . TRBD2 TRBV30
TGCAGTGCTAGAAAAGACTACGAGCAGTACTTC CSARKDYEQYF 11 TRBJ2-7 once . TRBV20-1
TGTGCCAGTATCCCCCCCGGGAGTATCACTGAAGCTTTCTTT CASIPPGSITEAFF 14 TRBJ1-1 . . TRBV19
TGTGCCACCAGCAGACTCTATGGACTAGCGGGATTAGGTGGGGCCAACGTCCTGACTTTC CATSRLYGLAGLGGANVLTF 20 TRBJ2-6 . TRBD2 TRBV15
TGTGCCATCAGTGAGTCTGGAGGCAATAATCAGCCCCAGCATTTT CAISESGGNNQPQHF 15 TRBJ1-5 few . TRBV10-3
TGTGCCACCAGCAGAGATAGGGGACAGGGTTATGGCTACACCTTC CATSRDRGQGYGYTF 15 TRBJ1-2 . TRBD1 TRBV15
TGTGCCAGCAGCACGGGACAGCTGGCGGAAGCTTTCTTT CASSTGQLAEAFF 13 TRBJ1-1 . TRBD1 TRBV5-4
TGCGCCAGCAGCTTCCCCAGGGAAGGGACTGAAGCTTTCTTT CASSFPREGTEAFF 14 TRBJ1-1 . . TRBV5-1
TGTGCCAGCAGCCCAGGAGCGGGAGGCTACACCTTC CASSPGAGGYTF 12 TRBJ1-2 few . TRBV7-2
TGTGCCAGCAGCTTTCCCGGTCGGGGGGGACTAGCTTACAATGAGCAGTTCTTC CASSFPGRGGLAYNEQFF 18 TRBJ2-1 . TRBD2 TRBV7-6
TGTGCCAGCAGCTTAGGCGTGACAGCCTCCTACGAGCAGTACTTC CASSLGVTASYEQYF 15 TRBJ2-7 . . TRBV11-2
TGTGCCAGCAGTACGGGACAGGGTTTCAATGAAGCTTTCTTT CASSTGQGFNEAFF 14 TRBJ1-1 few TRBD1 TRBV6-5
TGTGCCAGCAGCCGAGACAGGGTTGTCGCAAATGAGCAGTTCTTC CASSRDRVVANEQFF 15 TRBJ2-1 few TRBD1 TRBV7-2
TGTGCCAGCTCGAAGGAGGGCAGGAACGATGGCTACACCTTC CASSKEGRNDGYTF 14 TRBJ1-2 . . TRBV19
TGTGCCAGCAGCGCGACCTCAGGGGGCTCGGGAGCTTTCTTT CASSATSGGSGAFF 14 TRBJ1-1 . TRBD1 TRBV7-2
TGTGCCAGCAGCCAACAGGGGGCCTACGAGCAGTACTTC CASSQQGAYEQYF 13 TRBJ2-7 . TRBD1 TRBV6-6
TGTGCCAGCAGCCTCAGGAGGCCACCCCTCCACTTT CASSLRRPPLHF 12 TRBJ1-6 . . TRBV5-8
TGTGCCAGCAGCTCACATGGTTGGTGGACTAGGATAAAAGAGACCCAGTACTTC CASSSHGWWTRIKETQYF 18 TRBJ2-5 . TRBD2 TRBV11-2
TGTGCCAGCACTAACAGGAATGAAGCTTTCTTT CASTNRNEAFF 11 TRBJ1-1 . . TRBV2
TGTGCCAGCTCCCTCGGGAATCACATGAACACTGAAGCTTTCTTT CASSLGNHMNTEAFF 15 TRBJ1-1 few . TRBV18
TGTGCCAGCAGCTTAATGGGGACTAGCTCCTACGAGCAGTACTTC CASSLMGTSSYEQYF 15 TRBJ2-7 few TRBD2 TRBV7-9
TGTGCCAGCAGCCAAGGGGCTAGGGGCGCCGAGCAGTACTTC CASSQGARGAEQYF 14 TRBJ2-7 . . TRBV14
TGTGCCAGCAGCTTAGAACTGCATTCACCCCTCCACTTT CASSLELHSPLHF 13 TRBJ1-6 few . TRBV7-9